The source of this T cell receptor beta chain is a study of control samples from healthy donors and cancer patients. The CDR3 loop spans 18 amino acids. Germline V gene data show CDR1 as LNHDA and CDR2 as SQIVND (reference sequence). The trim removed 3 bases at V and 4 bases at J, leaving 15 bases unmatched. Only in-frame clones appear in the TCRdb table, and some are missing; sequencing was by immunoSEQ multiplex PCR. The profile shows around 94,000 clones, approximately 86% of them singletons. Sequencing input: blood. This clonotype originated in a woman aged 50 to 60 in good health. This chain joins TRBV19 and TRBJ2-1; 7 nucleotides align to TRBD2. CDR3 sequence: CASSINPGRADSYNEQFF. DNA for the CDR3: TGTGCCAGTAGTATCAATCCTGGGAGGGCAGATTCTTACAATGAGCAGTTCTTC.